A selection of T cell receptor beta chains follows, all from one sample in a study of blood T cell repertoires in COVID-19. Profiled with immunoSEQ multiplex PCR; TCRdb holds only in-frame clones, not every one. The sample includes some 260,000 clones, around 90% of them seen just once. Sequences were obtained from peripheral blood. The receptors here all came from a woman in her seventies with COVID-19, enrolled during active disease. CDR3s include the opening cysteine and the closing phenylalanine or tryptophan. The D gene is left open where the match is weak. Expanded clones are given a class, and other clones once, few, many or no size at all.

clone_size	d_call	v_call	j_call	cdr3_length	cdr3_nt	cdr3_aa
-	TRBD1	TRBV7-8	TRBJ2-2	15	TGTGCCAGCAGTTCCCGGGACAGGGGTGTCGGGGAGCTGTTTTTT	CASSSRDRGVGELFF
-	-	TRBV15	TRBJ2-5	15	TGTGCCACCAGCAGAGATAGGGGTCTCAGGGAGACCCAGTACTTC	CATSRDRGLRETQYF
-	TRBD1	TRBV5-1	TRBJ1-3	17	TGCGCCAGCAGCTTAGCTGACAGGGCGATCTCTGGAAACACCATATATTTT	CASSLADRAISGNTIYF
-	-	TRBV21-1	TRBJ2-7	15	TGTGCCAGCAGCAAAGCGCGATACAGTGCCTACGAGCAGTACTTC	CASSKARYSAYEQYF
-	TRBD2	TRBV27	TRBJ2-2	17	TGTGCCAGCAGTTCCCAGATAGCGGGCAGAGTGGGTGGGGAGCTGTTTTTT	CASSSQIAGRVGGELFF
-	-	TRBV25-1	TRBJ2-7	11	TGTGCCAGCAGACTCCTCGCCGAGCAGTACTTC	CASRLLAEQYF
-	TRBD1	TRBV19	TRBJ2-2	15	TGTGCCAGTAGACTCGGGACAGGTTCTTCCGGGGAGCTGTTTTTT	CASRLGTGSSGELFF
-	-	TRBV5-1	TRBJ2-7	17	TGCGCCAGCAGCTTGGGACAGAGTCCCAAGTTAGACTACGAGCAGTACTTC	CASSLGQSPKLDYEQYF
few	TRBD1	TRBV10-3	TRBJ2-7	14	TGTGCCATCAGTGAACAGGACAGGGGATACGAGCAGTACTTC	CAISEQDRGYEQYF
-	-	TRBV12-3/TRBV12-4	TRBJ1-2	13	TGTGCCAGCAGTCTGGAGGTCGGGGTCGGCTACACCTTC	CASSLEVGVGYTF
-	-	TRBV28	TRBJ1-1	10	TGTGCCAGCAGCCGGGCTGAAGCTTTCTTT	CASSRAEAFF
-	-	TRBV24-1	TRBJ2-2	16	TGTGCCACCAGTGATTTGCAGGGCGCGAACACCGGGGAGCTGTTTTTT	CATSDLQGANTGELFF
-	-	TRBV7-3	TRBJ2-3	12	TGTGCCAGCAGCTTTGGGGAGAATACGCAGTATTTT	CASSFGENTQYF
once	TRBD1	TRBV25-1	TRBJ2-3	15	TGTGCCAGCAGTGATCAGGGGGCTTCAGGAGATACGCAGTATTTT	CASSDQGASGDTQYF
-	TRBD1	TRBV3-1/TRBV3-2	TRBJ2-1	15	TGTGCCAGCAGACTCCGGGACAGGACCTACAATGAGCAGTTCTTC	CASRLRDRTYNEQFF
-	TRBD2	TRBV7-6	TRBJ2-5	16	TGTGCCAGCAGCCCGGGACTAGCGGGAGAGCAAGAGACCCAGTACTTC	CASSPGLAGEQETQYF
-	TRBD2	TRBV3-1/TRBV3-2	TRBJ2-1	16	TGTGCCAGCAGCCAGCGCGGGAGCGGGGCACTCAATGAGCAGTTCTTC	CASSQRGSGALNEQFF
-	-	TRBV3-1/TRBV3-2	TRBJ2-3	15	TGTGCCAGCAGCTCGAAGGGGGCTAGCGTAGGTACGCAGTATTTT	CASSSKGASVGTQYF
-	-	TRBV18	TRBJ1-1	13	TGTGCCACCAAGGCCGGGATTAACACTGAAGCTTTCTTT	CATKAGINTEAFF
once	TRBD2	TRBV6-4	TRBJ2-3	14	TGTGCCAGCAGTGTCGAGCGGGAGTCAGATACGCAGTATTTT	CASSVERESDTQYF
once	TRBD1	TRBV5-1	TRBJ2-3	16	TGCGCCAGCAGCTTGGGGACAGGGATGAGCACAGATACGCAGTATTTT	CASSLGTGMSTDTQYF
-	TRBD2	TRBV19	TRBJ2-7	15	TGTGCCAGTAGTGCTTTGAAGCGGGAGAGGGACGAGCAGTACTTC	CASSALKRERDEQYF
once	-	TRBV2	TRBJ1-1	12	TGTGCCAGCAGTGGGGAGTACACTGAAGCTTTCTTT	CASSGEYTEAFF
few	-	TRBV5-1	TRBJ2-1	13	TGCGCCAGCAGCCCGGGTACTGACAATGAGCAGTTCTTC	CASSPGTDNEQFF
-	-	TRBV7-9	TRBJ1-2	12	TGTGCCAGCAGCTTCGGTGGCTATGGCTACACCTTC	CASSFGGYGYTF
-	TRBD1	TRBV11-3	TRBJ2-2	15	TGTGCCAGCAGCTACCGGACAGGGGGCGCCGGGGAGCTGTTTTTT	CASSYRTGGAGELFF
-	TRBD2	TRBV6-2/TRBV6-3	TRBJ2-1	16	TGTGCCAGCAGTTACTCGGCTAGCGGGAGCTACAATGAGCAGTTCTTC	CASSYSASGSYNEQFF
-	-	TRBV7-3	TRBJ2-5	13	TGTGCCAGCAGCTTGGAGAGCCAAGAGACCCAGTACTTC	CASSLESQETQYF
-	-	TRBV18	TRBJ2-6	15	TGTGCCAGCTCCGGACAGCACTCTGGGGCCAACGTCCTGACTTTC	CASSGQHSGANVLTF
-	-	TRBV6-5	TRBJ1-5	13	TGTGCCAGCAGGTGGGGGCCATATCAGCCCCAGCATTTT	CASRWGPYQPQHF
-	TRBD2	TRBV10-3	TRBJ2-5	15	TGTGCCATCAACCAACTAGCGGGTGCGAAAGAGACCCAGTACTTC	CAINQLAGAKETQYF
-	-	TRBV25-1	TRBJ2-7	13	TGTGCCAGCAACCCGGACAGCTCCTACGAGCAGTACTTC	CASNPDSSYEQYF
-	TRBD2	TRBV30	TRBJ2-1	15	TGTGCCTGGGCAACCGGGACTAGCGCGTACAATGAGCAGTTCTTC	CAWATGTSAYNEQFF
-	TRBD2	TRBV24-1	TRBJ2-1	18	TGTGCCACCAGTGGGGGACCCCTTCGCGGACTAGCGGCAGTTGAGCAGTTCTTC	CATSGGPLRGLAAVEQFF
-	-	TRBV7-3	TRBJ1-2	15	TGTGCCAGCAGCTTATTCCCAGGTTCCAACTATGGCTACACCTTC	CASSLFPGSNYGYTF
-	-	TRBV5-1	TRBJ2-7	13	TGCGCCAGCAGCCGCGAGGGCACCAACGAGCAGTACTTC	CASSREGTNEQYF
-	-	TRBV19	TRBJ2-7	13	TGTGCCAGTAGTTCCTCAAGTTCGGTCGAGCAGTACTTC	CASSSSSSVEQYF
-	-	TRBV2	TRBJ1-5	15	TGTGCCAGCAGTGATGGACAGAATAGCAATCAGCCCCAGCATTTT	CASSDGQNSNQPQHF
few	-	TRBV4-2	TRBJ2-1	12	TGTGCCAGCAGCCAAGAGACTCCTGAGCAGTTCTTC	CASSQETPEQFF
-	TRBD1	TRBV24-1	TRBJ1-2	16	TGTGCCACCAGTGATGGGGGACAGGGATCTAACTATGGCTACACCTTC	CATSDGGQGSNYGYTF
-	-	TRBV7-2	TRBJ2-1	13	TGTGCCAGCAGCAAACCAGACTACAATGAGCAGTTCTTC	CASSKPDYNEQFF
once	TRBD2	TRBV28	TRBJ2-7	16	TGTGCCAGCAGGGCAAGCGGGCTAGCGGGAGGGTGGGAGCAGTACTTC	CASRASGLAGGWEQYF
-	TRBD1	TRBV7-8	TRBJ1-2	16	TGTGCCAGCAGCTTAAAAGGACAGGCTATTAACTATGGCTACACCTTC	CASSLKGQAINYGYTF
-	TRBD1	TRBV20-1	TRBJ1-1	15	TGCAGTGCTAGTCCCCCAGGGGGCCCTGACACTGAAGCTTTCTTT	CSASPPGGPDTEAFF
-	-	TRBV5-1	TRBJ2-7	15	TGCGCCAGCAGCTTACGGGGACTGGCAACCTACGAGCAGTACTTC	CASSLRGLATYEQYF
once	TRBD2	TRBV11-2	TRBJ2-7	16	TGTGCCAGCAGCTCGCCTCGACTAGCGAGCTCCTACGAGCAGTACTTC	CASSSPRLASSYEQYF
-	TRBD1	TRBV27	TRBJ1-5	16	TGTGCCAGCAGATTAGGGGACAGGGGGGTCAATCAGCCCCAGCATTTT	CASRLGDRGVNQPQHF
once	TRBD1	TRBV30	TRBJ1-3	16	TGTGCCTGGATCGCAGGGGGCGCCTTAGATGGAAACACCATATATTTT	CAWIAGGALDGNTIYF
-	TRBD1	TRBV30	TRBJ1-1	13	TGTGCCTGGAGTAAGACAGGGTCGACTGAAGCTTTCTTT	CAWSKTGSTEAFF
-	-	TRBV28	TRBJ2-2	13	TGTGCCAGCGTTGACATGAACACCGGGGAGCTGTTTTTT	CASVDMNTGELFF
few	-	TRBV7-9	TRBJ1-3	15	TGTGCCAGCAGCTTAAACACCAACTCTGGAAACACCATATATTTT	CASSLNTNSGNTIYF
-	TRBD1	TRBV28	TRBJ1-6	15	TGTGCCAGCAAGAATCCTGGGACAGCGAATTCACCCCTCCACTTT	CASKNPGTANSPLHF